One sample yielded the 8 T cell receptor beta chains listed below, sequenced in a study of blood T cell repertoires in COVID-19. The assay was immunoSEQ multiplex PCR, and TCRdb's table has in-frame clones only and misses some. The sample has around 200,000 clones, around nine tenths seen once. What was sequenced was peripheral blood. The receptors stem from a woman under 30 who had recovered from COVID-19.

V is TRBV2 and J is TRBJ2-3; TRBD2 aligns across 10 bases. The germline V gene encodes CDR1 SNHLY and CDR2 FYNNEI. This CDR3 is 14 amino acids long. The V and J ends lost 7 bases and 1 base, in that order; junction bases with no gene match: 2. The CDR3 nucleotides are TGTGCCAGCACCGGGACTAGCGGCACAGATACGCAGTATTTT. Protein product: CASTGTSGTDTQYF.

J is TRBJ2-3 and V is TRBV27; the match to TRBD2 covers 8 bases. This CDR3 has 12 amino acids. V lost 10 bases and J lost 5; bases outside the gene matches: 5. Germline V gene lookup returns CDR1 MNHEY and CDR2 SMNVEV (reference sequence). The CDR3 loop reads CATGTSGDTQYF. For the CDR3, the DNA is TGTGCCACGGGGACTAGTGGAGATACGCAGTATTTT.

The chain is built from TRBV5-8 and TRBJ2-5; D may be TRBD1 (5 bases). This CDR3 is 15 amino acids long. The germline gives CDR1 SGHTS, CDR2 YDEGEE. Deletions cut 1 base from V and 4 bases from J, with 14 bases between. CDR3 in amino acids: CASSLWQGSAETQYF. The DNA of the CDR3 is TGTGCCAGCAGCTTGTGGCAGGGATCTGCAGAGACCCAGTACTTC.

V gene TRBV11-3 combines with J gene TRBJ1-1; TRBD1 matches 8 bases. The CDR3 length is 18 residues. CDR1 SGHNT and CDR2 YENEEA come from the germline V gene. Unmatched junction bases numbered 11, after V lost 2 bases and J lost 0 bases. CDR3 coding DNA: TGTGCCAGCAGCTTATGGCACAGAGCAGGGGGCATGAACACTGAAGCTTTCTTT. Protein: CASSLWHRAGGMNTEAFF.

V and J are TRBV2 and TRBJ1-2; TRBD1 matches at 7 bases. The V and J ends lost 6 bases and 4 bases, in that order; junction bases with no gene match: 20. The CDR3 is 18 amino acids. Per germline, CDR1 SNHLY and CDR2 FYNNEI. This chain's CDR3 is CASSATGQSPQWLYGYTF. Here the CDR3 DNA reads TGTGCCAGCAGCGCTACGGGACAGTCTCCACAATGGCTCTATGGCTACACCTTC.

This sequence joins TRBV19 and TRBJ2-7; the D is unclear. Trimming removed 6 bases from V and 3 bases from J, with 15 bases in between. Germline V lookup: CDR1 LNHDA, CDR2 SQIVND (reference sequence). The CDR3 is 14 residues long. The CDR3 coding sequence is TGTGCCAGTAGAAAACCAGGCCCCTACTACGAGCAGTACTTC. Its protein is CASRKPGPYYEQYF.

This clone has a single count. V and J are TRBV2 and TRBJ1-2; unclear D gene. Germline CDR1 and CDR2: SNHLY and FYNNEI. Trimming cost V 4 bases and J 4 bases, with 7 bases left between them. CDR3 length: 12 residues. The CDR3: CASSGGLYGYTF. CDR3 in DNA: TGTGCCAGCAGTGGAGGGCTCTATGGCTACACCTTC.

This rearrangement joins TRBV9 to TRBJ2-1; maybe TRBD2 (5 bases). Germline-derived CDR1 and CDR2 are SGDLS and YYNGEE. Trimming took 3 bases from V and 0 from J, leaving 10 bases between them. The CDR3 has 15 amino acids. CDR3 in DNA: TGTGCCAGCAGCGCCCGGGGAAGCTCCTACAATGAGCAGTTCTTC. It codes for CASSARGSSYNEQFF.